The T cell receptor beta chain under discussion was sequenced for a study of CD8+ T cells in alopecia areata. Reverse transcribed after extraction, RNA yielded cDNA as the sequencing template. Repertoires were generated with immunoSEQ multiplex PCR, while TCRdb's copy carries only in-frame clones and drops some. The table has fewer than 250,000 clones, more than 30% seen once. This CDR3 is built from 12 residues. The V end was cut by 7 bases, the J end by 5 bases, with 11 bases between. Germline V gene data show CDR1 as GTSNPN and CDR2 as SVGIG (reference sequence). As to treatment: oral pan-JAK inhibitor, 5-10 mg twice daily.

The sample consisted of CD4+ T cells sorted from blood, taken at roughly week 30, from a patient treated with tofacitinib. This receptor was identified in a human donor with alopecia areata. The genes are TRBV30 and TRBJ2-2; D remains unclear. CDR3 sequence reads: CASPSSTGELFF. CDR3 in DNA: TGTGCCTCACCGTCATCGACCGGGGAGCTGTTTTTT. Supplemented by reference TRBV30 and TRBJ2-2, the full variable domain reads SQTIHQWPATLVQPVGSPLSLECTVEGTSNPNLYWYRQAAGRGLQLLFYSVGIGQISSEVPQNLSASRPQDRQFILSSKKLLLSDSGFYLCASPSSTGELFFGEGSRLTVL.